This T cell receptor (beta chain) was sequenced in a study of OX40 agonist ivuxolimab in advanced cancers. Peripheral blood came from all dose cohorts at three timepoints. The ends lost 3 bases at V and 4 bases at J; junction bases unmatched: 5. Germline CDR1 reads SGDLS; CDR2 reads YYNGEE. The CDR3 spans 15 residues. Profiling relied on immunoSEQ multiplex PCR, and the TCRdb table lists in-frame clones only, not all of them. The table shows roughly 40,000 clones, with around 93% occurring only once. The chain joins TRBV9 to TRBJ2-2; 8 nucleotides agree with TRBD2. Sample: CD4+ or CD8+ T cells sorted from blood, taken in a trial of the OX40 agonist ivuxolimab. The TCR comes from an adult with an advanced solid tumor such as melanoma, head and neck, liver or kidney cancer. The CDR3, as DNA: TGTGCCAGCAGCGAAGCGGGAGAGACCACCGGGGAGCTGTTTTTT. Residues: CASSEAGETTGELFF.